Sequencing of this T cell receptor beta chain was carried out in a study of response to subunit inactivated influenza vaccine. TCRdb processed the RT-PCR reads anew with MiXCR; each CDR3 protein has one entry. The table includes 150,000 to 200,000 distinct CDR3 sequences, about 12% detected once. This CDR3 is 12 amino acids long. Deletions cut 0 bases from V and 1 base from J, with 4 bases between. Germline values: CDR1 DFQATT, CDR2 SNEGSKA (reference sequence). This clonotype was counted ten times or more. A further study also used this sample, focusing on T cells expressing NK-cell markers. Turning to that study: Generation of TCR beta cDNA was performed by 5'RACE template switching incorporating UMIs. The authors derived TCR beta repertoires from sorted CD3+CD56+NKG2C+, CD3+CD56+NKG2C- and CD3+CD56-NKG2C+ T cells. The study found dominant NKG2C+ clonotypes at roughly 1.0-7.0% of CD8+ T cells in about six donors. Expanded NKG2C+ T cell clones had unclear HCMV specificity.

The sample here was CD8+ T cells sorted from PBMCs, taken 11 to 12 days after vaccination. The V and J genes are TRBV20-1 and TRBJ2-7; the D is unclear. This TCR derives from a man in his forties or fifties who received an inactivated influenza vaccine. This CDR3 reads CSARDRSYEQYF. CDR3 nucleotide sequence: TGCAGTGCTAGAGACAGGTCCTACGAGCAGTACTTC.